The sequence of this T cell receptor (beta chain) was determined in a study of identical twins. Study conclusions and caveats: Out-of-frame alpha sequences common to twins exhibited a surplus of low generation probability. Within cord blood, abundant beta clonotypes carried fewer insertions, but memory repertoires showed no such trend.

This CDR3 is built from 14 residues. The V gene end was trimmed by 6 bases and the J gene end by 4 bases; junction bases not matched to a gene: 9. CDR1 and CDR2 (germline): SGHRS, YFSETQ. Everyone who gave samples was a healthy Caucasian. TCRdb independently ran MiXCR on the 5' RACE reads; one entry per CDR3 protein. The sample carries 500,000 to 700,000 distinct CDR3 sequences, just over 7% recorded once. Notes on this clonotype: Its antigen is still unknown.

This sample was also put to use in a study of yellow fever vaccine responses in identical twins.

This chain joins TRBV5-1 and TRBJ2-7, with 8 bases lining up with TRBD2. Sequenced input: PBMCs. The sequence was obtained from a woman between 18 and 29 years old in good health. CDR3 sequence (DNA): TGCGCCAGCAAGGCGGGAGGTTCCCGTTACGAGCAGTACTTC. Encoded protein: CASKAGGSRYEQYF.